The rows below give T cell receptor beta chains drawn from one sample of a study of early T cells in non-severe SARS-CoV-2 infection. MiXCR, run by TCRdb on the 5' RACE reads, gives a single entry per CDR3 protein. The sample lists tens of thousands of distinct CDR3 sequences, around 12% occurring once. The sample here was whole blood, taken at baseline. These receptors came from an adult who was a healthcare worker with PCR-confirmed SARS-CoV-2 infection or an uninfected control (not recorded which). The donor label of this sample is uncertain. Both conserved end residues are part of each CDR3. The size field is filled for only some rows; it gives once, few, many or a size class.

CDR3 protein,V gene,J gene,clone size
CASSSYSSGRSGNTIYF,TRBV19,TRBJ1-3,NA
CASSIGLGELFF,TRBV19,TRBJ2-2,NA
CATRPTGKSVNTIYF,TRBV7-8,TRBJ1-3,many
CSVVHLGSRGVTEAFF,TRBV29-1,TRBJ1-1,NA
CSARDSLAGEQETQYF,TRBV20-1,TRBJ2-5,NA
CASSGTLPNYGYTF,TRBV19,TRBJ1-2,NA
CAWSATAGRKVANVLTF,TRBV30,TRBJ2-6,NA
CASSSPGTGAWTEAFF,TRBV11-2,TRBJ1-1,NA
CASTQPLLAGGLGTGELFF,TRBV12-3/TRBV12-4,TRBJ2-2,many
CASSPTQPYNEQFF,TRBV19,TRBJ2-1,NA
CASSITRGGNTEAFF,TRBV19,TRBJ1-1,few
CSASTLNTGELFF,TRBV20-1,TRBJ2-2,few
CASSYSTDTQYF,TRBV9,TRBJ2-3,few
CASSPRVLAGHNEQFF,TRBV7-6,TRBJ2-1,few
CASSPGTGGSYNEQFF,TRBV6-5,TRBJ2-1,NA
CSPIGGNTQYF,TRBV20-1,TRBJ2-3,NA
CSARTTGGRSSYNSPLHF,TRBV20-1,TRBJ1-6,few
CASSFHPTGFTEAFF,TRBV5-5,TRBJ1-1,NA
CASSYFGNQPQHF,TRBV6-6,TRBJ1-5,few
CASSRGRTNTEAFF,TRBV27,TRBJ1-1,NA
CASSLASSQYF,TRBV5-6,TRBJ2-5,NA
CASSFWTGMDEQFF,TRBV6-6,TRBJ2-1,NA
CASSQRRGRYNEQFF,TRBV3-1,TRBJ2-1,many
CASSLWEKNTEAFF,TRBV7-2,TRBJ1-1,NA
CSVRQGGTDTEAFF,TRBV29-1,TRBJ1-1,many
CASSEMAYSNQPQHF,TRBV6-1,TRBJ1-5,NA
CASSLTRGTDTQYF,TRBV7-3,TRBJ2-3,few
CASSQLVNTEAFF,TRBV3-1,TRBJ1-1,NA
CASSLGGQGAKEAFF,TRBV11-1,TRBJ1-1,NA
CASGGTTAEAFF,TRBV6-5,TRBJ1-1,NA
CAISRDRGHTF,TRBV10-3,TRBJ1-2,few
CSALLWTGGKTNYGYTF,TRBV29-1,TRBJ1-2,NA
CASSPRGVSTDTQYF,TRBV7-9,TRBJ2-3,many
CASQRGGQSDTQYF,TRBV2,TRBJ2-3,NA
CATSDWDRGPRYF,TRBV24-1,TRBJ2-5,many
CASSRRQDTGELFF,TRBV7-2,TRBJ2-2,many